This entry lists 7 T cell receptor beta chains sequenced from one sample in a study of patients and donors after allogeneic stem cell transplantation. MiXCR, run by TCRdb on the RT-PCR reads, gives a single entry per CDR3 protein. Found here are some 960,000 distinct CDR3 sequences, under 20% of them singletons; the top ten hold 5.5% to 6.5%. Source material: blood, either unsorted or a sorted T cell fraction (not recorded which). The receptors derive from a human donor who was either an allogeneic HSCT recipient or a stem cell or donor lymphocyte infusion donor (not recorded which). It is not recorded whose cells these are; they may come from a transplant donor.

V and J are TRBV7-2 and TRBJ1-5; D is possibly TRBD1 (5 bases). With 1 base removed from V and 0 bases from J, the gap between germline ends came to 10 bases. Germline CDR1 reads SGHTA; CDR2 reads FQGNSA. The CDR3 totals 16 residues. The CDR3 loop reads CASSLVPGSSNQPQHF. The CDR3 coding sequence is TGTGCCAGCAGCTTAGTGCCAGGGAGTAGCAATCAGCCCCAGCATTTT.

The J gene is TRBJ2-1, the V gene TRBV7-9; a possible D gene is TRBD2 (7 bases). CDR3 size: 15 residues. The V end lost 2 bases, the J end lost 6 bases, and 14 bases lay between the germline ends. Germline loops: CDR1 SEHNR, CDR2 FQNEAQ (reference sequence). The CDR3 loop reads CASSLWGGSPNEQFF. The CDR3 bases are TGTGCCAGCAGCTTATGGGGGGGCTCCCCCAATGAGCAGTTCTTC.

This clonotype was observed a few times. The chain is built from TRBV10-3 and TRBJ2-7; the match to TRBD2 covers 8 bases. Germline CDR1 ENHRY, CDR2 SYGVKD. CDR3 length: 13 amino acids. V was clipped by 4 bases and J by 4 bases; unmatched bases: 3. CDR3 in DNA: TGTGCCATCAGTGTTGGGACTAGTTACGAGCAGTACTTC. Amino acid sequence: CAISVGTSYEQYF.

This clonotype has ten or more counts. The V call is TRBV24-1, the J call TRBJ2-4; TRBD1 or TRBD2 may be the D gene (5 bases each). The CDR3 consists of 16 residues. Germline lookup yields CDR1 KGHDR and CDR2 SFDVKD. V lost 5 bases and J 5 bases, leaving 18 bases between the germline ends. CDR3 protein: CATSGAPWDGENIQYF. The DNA of the CDR3 is TGTGCCACCAGTGGGGCCCCATGGGACGGCGAAAACATTCAGTACTTC.

The genes are TRBV6-1 and TRBJ1-5; no definite D call. From germline, CDR1 is MNHNS and CDR2 SASEGT. The CDR3 has 13 residues. Trimming took 6 bases from V and 7 from J, leaving 13 bases between them. The CDR3 DNA is TGTGCCAGCAGCCTAGGGCGTAAGCAGCCCCAGCATTTT. Its protein is CASSLGRKQPQHF.

The V gene is TRBV5-1, the J gene TRBJ2-1; D perhaps matches TRBD2 (7 bases). The CDR3 spans 12 residues. The germline V gene encodes CDR1 SGHRS and CDR2 YFSETQ. Trimming removed 4 bases at V and 8 bases at J, with 10 bases between. CDR3 in DNA: TGCGCCAGCAGCATAGGGGGGGATGAGCAGTTCTTC. Translation gives CASSIGGDEQFF. Based on the CDR3 plus reference TRBV5-1 and TRBJ2-1, the full variable domain is KAGVTQTPRYLIKTRGQQVTLSCSPISGHRSVSWYQQTPGQGLQFLFEYFSETQRNKGNFPGRFSGRQFSNSRSEMNVSTLELGDSALYLCASSIGGDEQFFGPGTRLTVL.

Only a few counts were recorded for this clonotype. V usage is TRBV6-1 and J usage is TRBJ1-2, with TRBD1 identical over 7 bases. V lost 5 bases and J lost 1; bases outside the gene matches: 7. This CDR3 region has 15 residues. The germline CDR1 and CDR2 sequences are MNHNS and SASEGT. CDR3 region: CASSQSGTVNYGYTF. The CDR3, as DNA: TGTGCCAGCAGTCAATCCGGGACAGTTAACTATGGCTACACCTTC.